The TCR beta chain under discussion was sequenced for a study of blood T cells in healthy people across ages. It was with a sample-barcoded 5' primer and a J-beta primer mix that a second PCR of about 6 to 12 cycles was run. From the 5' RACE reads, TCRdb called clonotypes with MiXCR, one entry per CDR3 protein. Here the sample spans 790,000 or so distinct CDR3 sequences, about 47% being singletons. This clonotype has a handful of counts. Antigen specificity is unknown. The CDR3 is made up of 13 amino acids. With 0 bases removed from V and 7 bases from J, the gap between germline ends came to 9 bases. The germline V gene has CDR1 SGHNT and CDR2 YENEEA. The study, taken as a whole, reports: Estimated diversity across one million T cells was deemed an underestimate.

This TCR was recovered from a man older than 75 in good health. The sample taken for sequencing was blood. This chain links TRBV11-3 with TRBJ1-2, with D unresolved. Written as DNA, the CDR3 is TGTGCCAGCAGCTTAGAGCGGGGAGCTGGCTACACCTTC. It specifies CASSLERGAGYTF.